One and the same sample provided the 31 T cell receptor beta chains below, sequenced in a study of cytotoxic CD8 clonotypes in ibrutinib-treated CLL. Method: immunoSEQ multiplex PCR; TCRdb's copy keeps in-frame clones and lacks some. Found here are about 68,000 clones, 65% to 85% of them singletons; the top ten hold roughly 7.5%. Material: PBMCs, obtained at disease progression, from a patient treated with ibrutinib. The receptors here all came from a human donor with chronic lymphocytic leukemia.

This chain uses TRBV7-8 with TRBJ2-7, with D unresolved. V gave up 5 bases and J gave up 3 bases, with 14 bases separating them. The CDR3 spans 14 residues. Looked up from germline, CDR1 is SGHVS and CDR2 is FQNEAQ. CDR3 coding DNA: TGTGCCAGCAGCCTGGCGGACGGCGACTACGAGCAGTACTTC. It codes for CASSLADGDYEQYF.

The J gene is TRBJ2-3, the V gene TRBV6-5; 7 nucleotides line up with TRBD2. V shed 5 bases and J 2 bases; nucleotides not matched to a gene: 1. The germline V gene has CDR1 MNHEY and CDR2 SVGAGI. The CDR3 length is 13 residues. CDR3 DNA: TGTGCCAGCAGTCGGGACTACACAGATACGCAGTATTTT. It translates to CASSRDYTDTQYF.

This clone was picked up many times. The chain carries TRBV4-2 and TRBJ1-2, with 8 bases fitting TRBD1. J was trimmed by 3 bases and V by 1 base; bases with no gene match: 7. The CDR3 runs 16 residues. From germline, CDR1 is LGHNA and CDR2 YNFKEQ. The chain's CDR3 is CASSQGPTTGDYGYTF. The DNA for the CDR3 is TGTGCCAGCAGCCAAGGACCGACGACAGGGGACTATGGCTACACCTTC.

The chain employs TRBV30 and TRBJ1-3; D remains ambiguous. The CDR3 sequence is 13 residues long. V lost 0 bases and J 1 base, leaving 4 bases between the germline ends. Per the germline V gene, CDR1 is GTSNPN and CDR2 is SVGIG (reference sequence). The chain's CDR3 is CAWSVVSGNTIYF. As DNA, the CDR3 is TGTGCCTGGAGTGTCGTATCTGGAAACACCATATATTTT.

The chain couples TRBV6-5 to TRBJ2-7; D possibly uses TRBD1 or TRBD2 (5 bases each). CDR1 is MNHEY and CDR2 is SVGAGI in the germline V gene. The CDR3 runs to 16 residues. Trimming cost V 0 bases and J 4 bases, with 16 bases left between them. CDR3 loop: CASSYSGWGAGYEQYF. The CDR3 DNA sequence: TGTGCCAGCAGTTACTCGGGGTGGGGCGCGGGTTACGAGCAGTACTTC.

This chain's CDR3 is CASSPPSGEKLFF. The CDR3 nucleotides read TGTGCCAGCTCACCACCGTCAGGGGAAAAACTGTTTTTT. V is TRBV18 and J is TRBJ1-4; a weak D match, TRBD1 (5 bases). The germline V and J ends were trimmed by 0 bases and 8 bases, with 7 bases remaining between them. Germline loops: CDR1 KGHSH, CDR2 LQKENI. The CDR3 loop spans 13 amino acids.

The chain's CDR3 is CASSTQGYNQPQHF. The CDR3 coding sequence is TGTGCCAGCAGTACCCAGGGATACAATCAGCCCCAGCATTTT. The chain employs TRBV2 and TRBJ1-5, with D perhaps TRBD1 (5 bases). V was shortened by 5 bases and J by 3 bases, with 11 bases between the two germline ends. Germline CDR1 is SNHLY and CDR2 is FYNNEI. This CDR3 spans 14 amino acids.

J is TRBJ2-2 and V is TRBV2, with 7 bases that match TRBD1. The germline CDR1 and CDR2 sequences are SNHLY and FYNNEI. CDR3 length: 16 residues. Trimming removed 6 bases from V and 0 bases from J; junction bases left unmatched: 7. CDR3 loop: CASSTNRGPNTGELFF. The CDR3 DNA reads as TGTGCCAGCAGCACAAACAGGGGACCGAACACCGGGGAGCTGTTTTTT.

CDR3 protein: CASSVDQALSGNTIYF. In DNA form, the CDR3 reads TGTGCCAGCAGCGTAGATCAGGCCCTCTCTGGAAACACCATATATTTT. The chain recombines TRBV9 with TRBJ1-3; D gene unclear. CDR1 and CDR2 from the germline V gene are SGDLS and YYNGEE. Trimming removed 0 bases at V and 0 bases at J, with 10 bases between. This CDR3 is built from 16 residues.

The chain uses TRBV5-1 and TRBJ2-7; TRBD1 might be the D (5 bases). Trimming cost V 5 bases and J 3 bases, with 9 bases left between them. Germline lookup yields CDR1 SGHRS and CDR2 YFSETQ. The CDR3 runs to 12 residues. The CDR3 DNA reads as TGCGCCAGCAGGGAAGGGGTCTACGAGCAGTACTTC. Its translation is CASREGVYEQYF.

This chain uses TRBV6-5 with TRBJ1-2; 9 bases are shared with TRBD1. The trim removed 6 bases at V and 8 bases at J, leaving 10 bases unmatched. The CDR3 spans 14 residues. Germline CDR1 and CDR2: MNHEY and SVGAGI. The CDR3 DNA sequence: TGTGCCAGCAGCCTGGACAGGGGCCTCGGGGGCTACACCTTC. It translates to CASSLDRGLGGYTF.

This clone was detected only once. The rearrangement uses TRBV19 and TRBJ1-1, with TRBD1 matching over 7 bases. The germline V gene has CDR1 LNHDA and CDR2 SQIVND (reference sequence). This CDR3 region has 14 residues. V shed 5 bases and J 3 bases; nucleotides not matched to a gene: 6. The CDR3 sequence is CASSPDRVYTEAFF. CDR3 nucleotide sequence: TGTGCCAGTAGTCCAGACAGGGTTTACACTGAAGCTTTCTTT.

This clone was counted once. The chain is built from TRBV5-1 and TRBJ1-2; 8 bases align to TRBD1. J gave up 4 bases and V 3 bases, and 2 bases lay outside the gene matches. CDR1 is SGHRS, CDR2 YFSETQ, per germline. CDR3 length: 13 residues. The CDR3 sequence: CASSSGGGYGYTF. CDR3 bases: TGCGCCAGCAGCTCAGGGGGCGGCTATGGCTACACCTTC.

This rearrangement joins TRBV7-3 to TRBJ1-2; D is unresolved. The germline gives CDR1 SGHTA, CDR2 FQGTGA. Trimming removed 0 bases at V and 3 bases at J, with 8 bases between. The CDR3 covers 14 residues. The CDR3 is CASSLTAWDYGYTF. The CDR3 bases are TGTGCCAGCAGCTTAACAGCCTGGGACTATGGCTACACCTTC.

The chain has TRBV11-3 and TRBJ2-1; 9 nucleotides agree with TRBD2. Looked up from germline, CDR1 is SGHNT and CDR2 is YENEEA. The CDR3 spans 15 residues. The junction had 8 bases not matched to a gene; V was cut back by 5 bases and J by 6 bases. CDR3 nucleotide sequence: TGTGCCAGCAGCACTATAGCGGGAGTAAGCAATGAGCAGTTCTTC. Translated: CASSTIAGVSNEQFF.

The J gene is TRBJ2-7, the V gene TRBV6-5; 8 nucleotides match TRBD1. This CDR3 has 12 residues. Trimming at V came to 6 bases and at J to 3 bases, leaving 1 base not matched to a gene. Per germline, CDR1 MNHEY and CDR2 SVGAGI. The CDR3 sequence: CASRDRVYEQYF. As DNA, the CDR3 is TGTGCCAGCAGGGACAGGGTCTACGAGCAGTACTTC.

J is TRBJ2-1 and V is TRBV7-9; D remains unclear. With 5 bases removed from V and 8 bases from J, the gap between germline ends came to 19 bases. The CDR3 contains 15 residues. Germline V gene sequence: CDR1 SEHNR, CDR2 FQNEAQ (reference sequence). CDR3 in DNA: TGTGCCAGCAGCCCGAACGGGCTCCCGTGGGATGAGCAGTTCTTC. It yields the protein CASSPNGLPWDEQFF.

This chain connects TRBV6-5 to TRBJ1-2; D perhaps matches TRBD1 (5 bases). The V end lost 4 bases, the J end lost 8 bases, and 23 bases lay between the germline ends. The length of the CDR3 is 16 residues. CDR1 MNHEY and CDR2 SVGAGI come from the germline V gene. The chain's CDR3 is CASSFRDRPLVAGYTF. CDR3 in DNA: TGTGCCAGCAGTTTCCGGGACCGTCCTCTAGTCGCCGGCTACACCTTC.

The chain recombines TRBV5-6 with TRBJ2-1; 12 bases are a match to TRBD2. The CDR3 covers 18 residues. V dropped 6 bases and J dropped 1; count of bases not matched to a gene: 11. The germline V gene encodes CDR1 SGHDT and CDR2 YYEEEE. The CDR3: CASTFDGLAGISYNEQFF. CDR3 bases: TGTGCCAGCACTTTCGATGGACTAGCGGGAATATCCTACAATGAGCAGTTCTTC.

This clone was seen a few times. The CDR3 DNA sequence: TGTGCCAGCAGCCACGGTGGCGAGGGTACTAATGAAAAACTGTTTTTT. Encoded protein: CASSHGGEGTNEKLFF. The rearrangement links TRBV13 to TRBJ1-4; D not resolved. This CDR3 region has 16 residues. V lost 5 bases and J 2 bases, leaving 15 bases between the germline ends. CDR1 is PRHDT, CDR2 FYEKMQ, per germline (reference sequence).

The chain is built from TRBV4-1 and TRBJ1-1; D not certain. The CDR3 has 15 amino acids. The germline CDR1 and CDR2 sequences are MGHRA and YSYEKL. With 1 base removed from V and 0 bases from J, the gap between germline ends came to 9 bases. This CDR3 is CASSQVTQMNTEAFF. The CDR3 nucleotides are TGCGCCAGCAGCCAAGTAACACAGATGAACACTGAAGCTTTCTTT.

This chain links TRBV18 with TRBJ2-5; no clear D. CDR3 size: 13 residues. V was clipped by 3 bases and J by 0 bases, with 5 bases between them. Germline assignment: CDR1 KGHSH and CDR2 LQKENI. CDR3 coding DNA: TGTGCCAGCTCACCCTCCCACCAAGAGACCCAGTACTTC. This gives the protein CASSPSHQETQYF.

This clone was counted once. V is TRBV7-2 and J is TRBJ2-7; D is uncertain. The germline CDR1 and CDR2 sequences are SGHTA and FQGNSA. The CDR3 loop spans 13 amino acids. Trimming cost V 4 bases and J 2 bases, with 9 bases left between them. CDR3 sequence: CASSYPGPYEQYF. In nucleotides, the CDR3 is TGTGCCAGCAGCTACCCCGGGCCCTACGAGCAGTACTTC.

The rearrangement joins TRBV7-6 to TRBJ2-7, with D possibly TRBD1 on 6 matching bases. The germline V and J ends were trimmed by 1 base and 4 bases, with 14 bases remaining between them. This CDR3 contains 15 residues. Looked up from germline, CDR1 is SGHVS and CDR2 is FNYEAQ. CDR3 loop: CASSLDPGAGYEQYF. The CDR3 bases are TGTGCCAGCAGCTTAGATCCAGGGGCAGGTTACGAGCAGTACTTC.

The chain combines TRBV7-3 with TRBJ2-1; 7 bases align to TRBD1. The CDR3 extends over 14 amino acids. V lost 1 base, J lost 10 bases, and 7 bases stayed unmatched. CDR1 SGHTA and CDR2 FQGTGA come from the germline V gene. DNA of the CDR3: TGTGCCAGCAGCTTAATGGAGACAGGGACCGAGCAGTTCTTC. As protein: CASSLMETGTEQFF.

The J gene is TRBJ1-4, the V gene TRBV30; 9 bases are shared with TRBD1. CDR1 is GTSNPN and CDR2 is SVGIG in the germline V gene (reference sequence). The CDR3 runs 15 residues. Unmatched junction bases numbered 3, after V lost 0 bases and J lost 4 bases. This CDR3 reads CAWSVNRGLNEKLFF. DNA of the CDR3: TGTGCCTGGAGTGTAAACAGGGGGCTTAATGAAAAACTGTTTTTT.

The CDR3 nucleotides read TGTGCCAGCAGCTTAGGTGAACCCAGGCGGTACTTC. Translating gives CASSLGEPRRYF. The chain is built from TRBV7-9 and TRBJ2-7; D gene uncertain. This CDR3 comprises 12 residues. Germline assignment: CDR1 SEHNR and CDR2 FQNEAQ (reference sequence). Trimming shortened V by 1 base and J by 12 bases, and 13 bases separated the two germline ends.

J is TRBJ1-1 and V is TRBV7-9; D remains ambiguous. This CDR3 region has 13 residues. Germline V lookup: CDR1 SEHNR, CDR2 FQNEAQ (reference sequence). V was cut by 3 bases and J by 1 base, with 6 bases left in between. CDR3 in amino acids: CASSLAANTEAFF. CDR3 DNA: TGTGCCAGCAGCTTGGCGGCGAACACTGAAGCTTTCTTT.

The genes are TRBV25-1 and TRBJ2-3, with 8 nucleotides matching TRBD2. V gave up 3 bases and J gave up 0 bases; unmatched junction bases: 8. CDR1 and CDR2 (germline): MGHDK, SYGVNS. The CDR3 sequence is 17 residues long. The CDR3 nucleotides are TGTGCCAGCAGTGACCCTCATAGCGGGACTAGCACAGATACGCAGTATTTT. It specifies CASSDPHSGTSTDTQYF.

Comment on this clone: Compared with germline, one end of the junction differs, possibly owing to a read error. V usage is TRBV11-2 and J usage is TRBJ2-7; 10 nucleotides align to TRBD1. The CDR3 extends over 15 amino acids. Germline V gene lookup returns CDR1 SGHAT and CDR2 FQNNGV. This CDR3 reads CASSPRTGGGYGQYF. The CDR3 DNA follows: TGTGCCAGCAGCCCTCGGACAGGGGGTGGCTACGGGCAGTACTTC.

The chain joins TRBV11-2 to TRBJ2-3; 7 positions match TRBD2. Germline V gives CDR1 SGHAT, CDR2 FQNNGV. The CDR3 has 17 amino acids. The V and J ends lost 3 bases and 4 bases, in that order; junction bases with no gene match: 13. The CDR3 sequence: CASSFEGGGRVADTQYF. As DNA, the CDR3 is TGTGCCAGCAGCTTCGAAGGTGGGGGGAGGGTAGCAGATACGCAGTATTTT.